This is a list of T cell receptor beta chains from one sample in a study of blood T cell repertoires in COVID-19. Sequencing used immunoSEQ multiplex PCR; TCRdb keeps in-frame clones, though not all of them. The sample holds approximately 190,000 clones; approximately 80% are singletons and the top ten take approximately 4.7%. Sequences were obtained from PBMCs or T cells enriched from blood (not recorded which). The receptors shown here come from a woman in her fifties or sixties with acute COVID-19. Both conserved end residues are part of each CDR3. The D gene is left open where the match is weak. Size is stated for part of the rows, as once, few or many counts, or as a class when the clone is expanded.

>.|14|.|TRBJ1-1|TRBV10-1
CASSDRGPNTEAFF
TGCGCCAGCAGTGACAGGGGCCCCAACACTGAAGCTTTCTTT
>once|20|TRBD1|TRBJ2-2|TRBV3-1/TRBV3-2
CASSPPGLGQKRSNTGELFF
TGTGCCAGCAGCCCCCCGGGCTTGGGACAGAAGCGGTCCAACACCGGGGAGCTGTTTTTT
>.|18|TRBD1|TRBJ1-6|TRBV27
CASSIRDRGTGFNSPLHF
TGTGCCAGCAGTATCCGGGACAGGGGAACTGGGTTTAATTCACCCCTCCACTTT
>.|15|.|TRBJ1-6|TRBV27
CASSPQGSTPAPLHF
TGTGCCAGCAGTCCCCAGGGTTCCACCCCCGCACCCCTCCACTTT
>.|15|.|TRBJ2-3|TRBV11-3
CASSLGGGYTDTQYF
TGTGCCAGCAGCTTAGGAGGCGGGTACACAGATACGCAGTATTTT
>.|14|TRBD2|TRBJ2-1|TRBV7-2
CASSLGGGRDEQFF
TGTGCCAGCAGCTTAGGCGGGGGGAGGGATGAGCAGTTCTTC
>.|13|TRBD1|TRBJ1-4|TRBV29-1
CSVGGQGNEKLFF
TGCAGCGTTGGAGGACAGGGTAATGAAAAACTGTTTTTT
>.|10|.|TRBJ1-2|TRBV2
CASRYRGYTF
TGTGCCAGCAGGTATCGGGGCTACACCTTC
>few|15|TRBD1|TRBJ2-1|TRBV15
CATSRRDREMDEQFF
TGTGCCACCAGCAGAAGGGACAGAGAAATGGATGAGCAGTTCTTC
>few|15|.|TRBJ1-5|TRBV9
CASSVGGHLNQPQHF
TGTGCCAGCAGCGTAGGGGGACACTTAAATCAGCCCCAGCATTTT
>.|16|.|TRBJ2-6|TRBV10-3
CAISAQGFGGANVLTF
TGTGCCATCAGTGCACAGGGATTCGGTGGGGCCAACGTCCTGACTTTC
>.|13|.|TRBJ2-5|TRBV7-2
CASSQDRLETQYF
TGTGCCAGCAGCCAAGATAGATTGGAGACCCAGTACTTC
>.|14|TRBD1|TRBJ1-4|TRBV2
CASSERQGEKKLFF
TGTGCCAGCAGTGAGAGGCAGGGGGAAAAAAAACTGTTTTTT
>.|17|.|TRBJ1-6|TRBV5-5
CASSASAGPTVIRPLHF
TGTGCCAGCAGCGCCTCGGCAGGCCCCACAGTTATTCGGCCCCTCCACTTT
>.|17|TRBD2|TRBJ2-3|TRBV18
CASSSTLAGVSTDTQYF
TGTGCCAGCTCATCCACTCTAGCGGGAGTGAGCACAGATACGCAGTATTTT